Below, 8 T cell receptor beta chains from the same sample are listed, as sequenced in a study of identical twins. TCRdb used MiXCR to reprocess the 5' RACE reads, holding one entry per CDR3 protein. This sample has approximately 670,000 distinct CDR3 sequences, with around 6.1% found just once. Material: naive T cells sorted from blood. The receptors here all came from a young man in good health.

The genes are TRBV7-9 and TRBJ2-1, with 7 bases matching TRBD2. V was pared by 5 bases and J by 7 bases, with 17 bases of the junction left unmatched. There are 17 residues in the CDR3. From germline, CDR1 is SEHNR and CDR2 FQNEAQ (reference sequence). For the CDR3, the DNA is TGTGCCAGCAGCCCAGAATGGGGGAGGGCCGGGGGAAATGAGCAGTTCTTC. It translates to CASSPEWGRAGGNEQFF.

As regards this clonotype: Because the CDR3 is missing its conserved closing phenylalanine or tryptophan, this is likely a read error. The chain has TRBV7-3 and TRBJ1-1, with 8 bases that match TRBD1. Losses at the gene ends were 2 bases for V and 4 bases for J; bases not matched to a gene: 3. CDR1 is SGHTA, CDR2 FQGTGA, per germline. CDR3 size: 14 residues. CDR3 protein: CASSLLGQGTEAFY. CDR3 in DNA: TGTGCCAGCAGCTTATTAGGACAGGGCACTGAAGCTTTCTAT.

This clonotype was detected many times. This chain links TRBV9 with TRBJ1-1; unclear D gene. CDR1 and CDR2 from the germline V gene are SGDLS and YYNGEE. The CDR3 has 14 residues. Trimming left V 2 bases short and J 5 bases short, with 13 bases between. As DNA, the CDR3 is TGTGCCAGCAGCGTTGACACGGCCAAAACTGAAGCTTTCTTT. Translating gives CASSVDTAKTEAFF.

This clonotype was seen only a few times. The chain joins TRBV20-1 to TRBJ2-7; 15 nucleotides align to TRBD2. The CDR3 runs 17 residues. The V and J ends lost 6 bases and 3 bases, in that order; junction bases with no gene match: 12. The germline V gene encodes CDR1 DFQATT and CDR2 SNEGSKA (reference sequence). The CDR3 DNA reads TGCAGTGCCCTACCCGGACTAGCGGGAGGGCTTCGCTACGAGCAGTACTTC. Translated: CSALPGLAGGLRYEQYF.

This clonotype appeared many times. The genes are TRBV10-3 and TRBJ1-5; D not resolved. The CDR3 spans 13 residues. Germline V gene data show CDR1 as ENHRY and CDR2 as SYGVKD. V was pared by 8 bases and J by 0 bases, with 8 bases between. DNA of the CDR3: TGTGCCATCGGCGGTGATAGCAATCAGCCCCAGCATTTT. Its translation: CAIGGDSNQPQHF.

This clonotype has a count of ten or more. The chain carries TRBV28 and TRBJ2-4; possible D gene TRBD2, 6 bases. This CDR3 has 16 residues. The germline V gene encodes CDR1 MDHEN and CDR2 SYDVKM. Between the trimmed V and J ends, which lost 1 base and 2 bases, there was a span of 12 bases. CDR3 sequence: CASSLSWRGPKNIQYF. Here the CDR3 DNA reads TGTGCCAGCAGTTTATCGTGGAGGGGTCCCAAAAACATTCAGTACTTC. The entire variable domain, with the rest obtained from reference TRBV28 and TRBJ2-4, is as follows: DVKVTQSSRYLVKRTGEKVFLECVQDMDHENMFWYRQDPGLGLRLIYFSYDVKMKEKGDIPEGYSVSREKKERFSLILESASTNQTSMYLCASSLSWRGPKNIQYFGAGTRLSVL.

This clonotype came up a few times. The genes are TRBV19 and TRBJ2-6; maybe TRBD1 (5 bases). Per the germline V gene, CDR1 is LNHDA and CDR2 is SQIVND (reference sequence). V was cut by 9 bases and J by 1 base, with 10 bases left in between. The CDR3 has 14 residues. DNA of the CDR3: TGTGCCAGCGCCCCAGGGTCTGGGGCCAACGTCCTGACTTTC. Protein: CASAPGSGANVLTF. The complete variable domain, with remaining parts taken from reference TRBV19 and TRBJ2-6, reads DGGITQSPKYLFRKEGQNVTLSCEQNLNHDAMYWYRQDPGQGLRLIYYSQIVNDFQKGDIAEGYSVSREKKESFPLTVTSAQKNPTAFYLCASAPGSGANVLTFGAGSRLTVL.

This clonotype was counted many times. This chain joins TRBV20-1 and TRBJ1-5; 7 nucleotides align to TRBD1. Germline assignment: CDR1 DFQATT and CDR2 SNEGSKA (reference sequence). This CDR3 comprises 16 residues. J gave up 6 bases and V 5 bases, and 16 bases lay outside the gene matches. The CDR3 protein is CSAAREQGLGVQPQHF. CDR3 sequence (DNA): TGCAGTGCTGCCCGGGAACAGGGGCTCGGGGTTCAGCCCCAGCATTTT.